These 25 T cell receptor beta chains originate from one sample sequenced in a study of Tregs in tolerant kidney transplant recipients. Recipients received nonmyeloablative bone marrow transplants from related graft donors, with transient mixed chimerism. Measured with immunoSEQ multiplex PCR; TCRdb has only the in-frame clones, and not every one. Of 100,000 or so clones in the sample, 93% were seen once. Sequencing was performed on CD4+ T cells from blood (PBMCs), taken 12 months after the transplant. The receptor source for this set is a human patient who received a combined kidney and bone marrow transplant. The graft donor may account for some of the T cells.

The chain recombines TRBV29-1 with TRBJ1-1, with D maybe TRBD1 (6 bases). With 5 bases removed from V and 5 bases from J, the gap between germline ends came to 15 bases. This CDR3 has 13 amino acids. CDR1 and CDR2 from the germline V gene are SQVTM and ANQGSEA. CDR3 region: CSVRQGFRTEAFF. DNA for the CDR3: TGCAGCGTTCGTCAGGGGTTTAGGACTGAAGCTTTCTTT.

This clone was found once. This sequence joins TRBV7-2 and TRBJ2-1; TRBD1 might be the D (6 bases). The CDR3 has 13 amino acids. The germline V gene has CDR1 SGHTA and CDR2 FQGNSA. V was cut by 8 bases and J by 3 bases, with 11 bases left in between. The CDR3 DNA reads TGTGCCAGCCCCCAGGACAGCTACAATGAGCAGTTCTTC. Translated: CASPQDSYNEQFF.

The rearrangement links TRBV9 to TRBJ1-1; D gene ambiguous. V lost 3 bases and J lost 1, with 10 bases in between. Germline V lookup: CDR1 SGDLS, CDR2 YYNGEE. This CDR3 contains 14 residues. CDR3 sequence (DNA): TGTGCCAGCAGCGGCGACTCGAGGAACACTGAAGCTTTCTTT. Amino acids: CASSGDSRNTEAFF.

The chain has TRBV5-1 and TRBJ2-7, with TRBD2 identical over 13 bases. Per germline, CDR1 SGHRS and CDR2 YFSETQ. The CDR3 covers 15 residues. Trimming at V came to 4 bases and at J to 7 bases, leaving 8 bases not matched to a gene. The CDR3 sequence is CASSGRTSGRGEQYF. For the CDR3, the DNA is TGCGCCAGCAGCGGAAGGACTAGCGGGAGAGGTGAGCAGTACTTC.

The chain couples TRBV10-3 to TRBJ1-2; D might be TRBD1 (5 bases). Germline V gene lookup returns CDR1 ENHRY and CDR2 SYGVKD. The V end was cut by 0 bases, the J end by 0 bases, with 14 bases between. The CDR3 runs to 17 residues. The chain's CDR3 is CAISESGLFKANYGYTF. CDR3 nucleotide sequence: TGTGCCATCAGTGAGTCGGGGCTGTTTAAGGCTAACTATGGCTACACCTTC.

The rearrangement joins TRBV18 to TRBJ1-2; weak D call: TRBD1 (6 bases). This CDR3 contains 18 residues. Trimming removed 4 bases from V and 5 bases from J, with 26 bases in between. CDR1 KGHSH and CDR2 LQKENI come from the germline V gene. Here the CDR3 reads CASSQDSGYLKRTYGYTF. In DNA, the CDR3 is TGTGCCAGCTCACAGGACAGTGGGTACTTAAAGAGGACTTATGGCTACACCTTC.

This chain connects TRBV7-2 to TRBJ2-7; maybe TRBD2 (6 bases). This CDR3 is 14 amino acids long. V was trimmed by 5 bases and J by 3 bases, leaving 14 bases between them. The germline V gene has CDR1 SGHTA and CDR2 FQGNSA. In DNA form, the CDR3 reads TGTGCCAGCAGCCTCGGGACTGGATACTACGAGCAGTACTTC. As protein: CASSLGTGYYEQYF.

The rearrangement uses TRBV30 and TRBJ1-2; maybe TRBD1 (6 bases). This CDR3 region has 15 residues. CDR1 is GTSNPN, CDR2 SVGIG, per germline (reference sequence). Trimming pared 2 bases from V and 6 bases from J, leaving 19 bases between. The CDR3 coding sequence is TGTGCCTGGAGTAAAATGAGGGGAACAGGGCATGGCTACACCTTC. The encoded protein is CAWSKMRGTGHGYTF.

The V call is TRBV19, the J call TRBJ1-5; the D gene is possibly TRBD1 (5 bases). V lost 4 bases and J lost 7, with 8 bases in between. The CDR3 covers 12 residues. Germline assignment: CDR1 LNHDA and CDR2 SQIVND (reference sequence). CDR3 region: CASSRGGQPQHF. CDR3 in DNA: TGTGCCAGTAGTAGGGGGGGGCAGCCCCAGCATTTT.

This rearrangement joins TRBV9 to TRBJ2-5; D ambiguous. The length of the CDR3 is 14 residues. In germline, CDR1 is SGDLS, CDR2 YYNGEE. V gave up 4 bases and J gave up 1 base, with 11 bases separating them. The CDR3 coding sequence is TGTGCCAGCAGCCTCAACACCCTCCAAGAGACCCAGTACTTC. Translated, it gives CASSLNTLQETQYF.

The rearrangement joins TRBV2 to TRBJ2-5; 11 bases map to TRBD2. The CDR3 is 13 amino acids. The V gene's germline CDR1 is SNHLY and CDR2 FYNNEI. CDR3 bases: TGTGCAGAAGGGACTAGCGGCCAAGAGACCCAGTACTTC. Its translation is CAEGTSGQETQYF.

The rearrangement links TRBV18 to TRBJ2-5; a weak D match, TRBD1 (5 bases). The CDR3 has 13 amino acids. Trimming removed 1 base from V and 3 bases from J, with 6 bases in between. The V gene's germline CDR1 is KGHSH and CDR2 LQKENI. The CDR3: CASSPRREETQYF. In nucleotides, the CDR3 is TGTGCCAGCTCACCACGCAGGGAAGAGACCCAGTACTTC.

V and J are TRBV7-2 and TRBJ1-2; no clear D. This CDR3 has 13 residues. Trimming shortened V by 1 base and J by 4 bases, and 7 bases separated the two germline ends. Germline loops: CDR1 SGHTA, CDR2 FQGNSA. CDR3 sequence reads: CASSLGAPYGYTF. DNA for the CDR3: TGTGCCAGCAGCTTAGGGGCCCCCTATGGCTACACCTTC.

V gene TRBV28 combines with J gene TRBJ2-3; tentatively, D is TRBD1 (5 bases). CDR3 length: 13 amino acids. The V and J ends lost 6 bases and 5 bases respectively, with 12 bases between them. The germline V gene has CDR1 MDHEN and CDR2 SYDVKM. This chain's CDR3 is CASSTVGVDTQYF. CDR3 DNA sequence: TGTGCCAGCAGCACCGTAGGGGTAGATACGCAGTATTTT.

The chain uses TRBV5-1 and TRBJ1-1; 9 bases are shared with TRBD1. The V gene's germline CDR1 is SGHRS and CDR2 YFSETQ. This CDR3 spans 16 amino acids. J was trimmed by 0 bases and V by 4 bases; bases with no gene match: 7. Written as DNA, the CDR3 is TGCGCCAGCAGCCCCCACAGGGGGCCTCTGAACACTGAAGCTTTCTTT. Translating gives CASSPHRGPLNTEAFF.

The rearrangement joins TRBV6-1 to TRBJ1-3; perhaps TRBD1 as D (5 bases). V dropped 3 bases and J dropped 0 bases, with 12 bases sitting between them. The CDR3 is 16 residues long. Germline lookup yields CDR1 MNHNS and CDR2 SASEGT. CDR3 nucleotide sequence: TGTGCCAGCAGTGAGACAGCCTTCTTCTCTGGAAACACCATATATTTT. It encodes CASSETAFFSGNTIYF.

Turning to this clone: A read error may produce the germline difference seen at one junction end. The sample holds other DNA sequences that translate to the same CDR3. The genes are TRBV5-1 and TRBJ1-6; 8 positions match TRBD1. The germline CDR1 and CDR2 sequences are SGHRS and YFSETQ. The CDR3 is made up of 19 amino acids. CDR3 in amino acids: CASSPIGTGGSTHNSPLHF. CDR3 sequence (DNA): TGCGCCAGCAGCCCGATAGGGACAGGTGGGAGTACCCATAATTCCCCCCTCCACTTT. The variable domain in full, completed from reference TRBV5-1 and TRBJ1-6, reads KAGVTQTPRYLIKTRGQQVTLSCSPISGHRSVSWYQQTPGQGLQFLFEYFSETQRNKGNFPGRFSGRQFSNSRSEMNVSTLELGDSALYLCASSPIGTGGSTHNSPLHFGNGTRLTVT.

This clone was found once. The rearrangement uses TRBV6-5 and TRBJ2-1; 7 bases line up with TRBD2. With V trimmed by 6 bases and J by 4 bases, 9 bases remained unmatched. The CDR3 extends over 15 amino acids. The germline V gene encodes CDR1 MNHEY and CDR2 SVGAGI. CDR3 sequence reads: CASRPLAFPYNEQFF. In nucleotides, the CDR3 is TGTGCCAGCAGGCCACTAGCGTTCCCTTACAATGAGCAGTTCTTC.

The CDR3 bases are TGTGCCAGCAGCCCAGGGGAGCAGAGAAGCACAGATACGCAGTATTTT. This translates into CASSPGEQRSTDTQYF. V is TRBV5-4 and J is TRBJ2-3; D is perhaps TRBD1 (6 bases). Per germline, CDR1 SGHNT and CDR2 YYREEE (reference sequence). The CDR3 contains 16 residues. The germline V and J ends were trimmed by 4 bases and 0 bases, with 15 bases remaining between them.

The chain combines TRBV29-1 with TRBJ1-5; D is possibly TRBD1 (6 bases). CDR1 SQVTM and CDR2 ANQGSEA come from the germline V gene. The CDR3 covers 12 residues. Trimming left V 4 bases short and J 5 bases short, with 9 bases between. CDR3 amino acids: CSVGAGDQPQHF. CDR3 nucleotide sequence: TGCAGCGTTGGGGCAGGGGATCAGCCCCAGCATTTT.

The chain couples TRBV5-1 to TRBJ1-1; D gene unclear. Between the trimmed V and J ends, which lost 1 base and 1 base, there was a span of 8 bases. CDR1 and CDR2 (germline): SGHRS, YFSETQ. This CDR3 comprises 14 residues. CDR3 bases: TGCGCCAGCAGCTTGCGGGCGGGGAACACTGAAGCTTTCTTT. It codes for CASSLRAGNTEAFF.

The gene calls are TRBV6-5 and TRBJ2-7, with a possible D match to TRBD2 (5 bases). Trimming pared 5 bases from V and 1 base from J, leaving 9 bases between. This CDR3 contains 13 residues. Germline V gives CDR1 MNHEY, CDR2 SVGAGI. The chain's CDR3 is CASSTRSSYEQYF. The DNA of the CDR3 is TGTGCCAGCAGTACTAGAAGTTCCTACGAGCAGTACTTC.

The genes are TRBV4-1 and TRBJ2-7, with a tentative D call TRBD1 (6 bases). The CDR3 length is 17 residues. V was cut by 1 base and J by 2 bases, with 18 bases left in between. CDR1 and CDR2 (germline): MGHRA, YSYEKL. The CDR3 spells CASSQAKTGSDPYEQYF. The DNA of the CDR3 is TGCGCCAGCAGCCAAGCGAAAACAGGGTCAGATCCCTACGAGCAGTACTTC.

The chain has TRBV6-5 and TRBJ1-4; D is undetermined. From germline, CDR1 is MNHEY and CDR2 SVGAGI. V shed 4 bases and J shed 5 bases, with 14 bases lying between them. This CDR3 comprises 15 residues. This CDR3 reads CASSSMAKPNEKLFF. The DNA of the CDR3 is TGTGCCAGCAGTTCCATGGCCAAACCAAATGAAAAACTGTTTTTT.

This clone was counted a few times. The same CDR3 is also encoded by other DNA sequences in this sample. The gene calls are TRBV19 and TRBJ1-5; 8 bases are a match to TRBD1. CDR1 LNHDA and CDR2 SQIVND come from the germline V gene (reference sequence). J was trimmed by 7 bases and V by 8 bases; bases with no gene match: 4. CDR3 length equals 12 residues. CDR3 sequence reads: CASGQGRQPQHF. Here the CDR3 DNA reads TGTGCCAGTGGACAGGGCAGGCAGCCCCAGCATTTT.